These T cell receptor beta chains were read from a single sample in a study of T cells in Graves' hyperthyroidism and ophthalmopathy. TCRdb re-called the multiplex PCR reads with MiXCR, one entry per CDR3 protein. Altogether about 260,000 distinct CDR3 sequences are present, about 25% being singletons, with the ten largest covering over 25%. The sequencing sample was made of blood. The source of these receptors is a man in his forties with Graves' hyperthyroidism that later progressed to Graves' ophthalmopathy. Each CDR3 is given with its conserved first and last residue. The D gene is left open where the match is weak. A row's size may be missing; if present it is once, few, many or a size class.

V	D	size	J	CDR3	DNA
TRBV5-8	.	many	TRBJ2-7	CASTRRGSASYEQYF	TGTGCCAGCACGAGACGGGGTTCGGCCTCCTACGAGCAGTACTTC
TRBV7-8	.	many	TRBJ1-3	CASSPGVTGNTIYF	TGTGCCAGCAGCCCAGGGGTTACTGGAAACACCATATATTTT
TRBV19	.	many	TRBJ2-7	CASTRRSSTAPYEQYF	TGTGCCAGTACCCGCAGGTCTAGCACCGCTCCCTACGAGCAGTACTTC
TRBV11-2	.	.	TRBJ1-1	CASSSDTPNTEAFF	TGTGCCAGCAGCTCCGACACACCGAACACTGAAGCTTTCTTT
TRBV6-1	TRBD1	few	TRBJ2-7	CASSDGTGLYEQYF	TGTGCCAGCAGTGATGGGACAGGACTCTACGAGCAGTACTTC
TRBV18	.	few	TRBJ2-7	CASSPMGLSRTYEQYF	TGTGCCAGCTCACCTATGGGACTCTCCCGGACCTACGAGCAGTACTTC
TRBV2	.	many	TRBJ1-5	CASSRDAAGGNQPQHF	TGTGCCAGCAGTCGGGATGCCGCAGGGGGCAATCAGCCCCAGCATTTT
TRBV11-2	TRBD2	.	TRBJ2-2	CASRLGSGRQNTGELFF	TGTGCCAGCAGATTAGGTTCCGGGAGGCAAAACACCGGGGAGCTGTTTTTT
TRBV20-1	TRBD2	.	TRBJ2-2	CSARDGLADTGELFF	TGCAGTGCTAGAGATGGACTAGCGGACACCGGGGAGCTGTTTTTT
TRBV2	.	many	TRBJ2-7	CATTRALSGEQYF	TGTGCCACCACCCGGGCCCTTTCGGGCGAGCAGTACTTC
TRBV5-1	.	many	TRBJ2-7	CASSSGPTYEQYF	TGCGCCAGCAGCTCGGGACCAACCTACGAGCAGTACTTC
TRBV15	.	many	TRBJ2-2	CATSSFMEATGELFF	TGTGCCACCAGCAGTTTTATGGAGGCCACCGGGGAGCTGTTTTTT
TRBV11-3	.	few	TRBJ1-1	CASRIDRRMNTEAFF	TGTGCCAGCAGGATAGACAGGAGGATGAACACTGAAGCTTTCTTT
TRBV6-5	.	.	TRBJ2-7	CASSLDPGTMTYEQYF	TGTGCCAGCAGTTTAGACCCGGGCACAATGACCTACGAGCAGTACTTC
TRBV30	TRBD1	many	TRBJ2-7	CAWSVWDRVYEQYF	TGTGCCTGGAGTGTCTGGGACAGGGTCTACGAGCAGTACTTC
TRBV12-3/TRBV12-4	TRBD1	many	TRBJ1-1	CASSQRQGSTEAFF	TGTGCCAGCAGCCAAAGACAGGGCTCCACTGAAGCTTTCTTT
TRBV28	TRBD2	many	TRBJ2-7	CASSLRPSGSFPYEQYF	TGTGCCAGCAGTTTACGCCCTAGCGGGAGCTTCCCCTACGAGCAGTACTTC
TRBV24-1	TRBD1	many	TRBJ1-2	CATSDADRFDGYTF	TGTGCCACCAGTGATGCGGACAGGTTCGATGGCTACACCTTC
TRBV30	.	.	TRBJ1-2	CACPRTVRNYGYTF	TGTGCCTGCCCGAGGACAGTTCGCAACTATGGCTACACCTTC
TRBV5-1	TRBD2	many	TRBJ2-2	CASTPTSGIAGELFF	TGCGCCAGCACCCCGACTAGCGGGATCGCCGGGGAGCTGTTTTTT
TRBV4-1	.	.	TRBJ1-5	CASSYREQGNQPQHF	TGCGCCAGCAGCTACAGAGAACAGGGAAATCAGCCCCAGCATTTT
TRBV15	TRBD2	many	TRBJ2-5	CATSRGASGRAGETQYF	TGTGCCACCAGCAGAGGGGCTAGCGGGAGGGCCGGAGAGACCCAGTACTTC
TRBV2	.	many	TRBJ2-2	CASSLRGVETGELFF	TGTGCCAGCAGTCTGAGGGGGGTAGAAACCGGGGAGCTGTTTTTT
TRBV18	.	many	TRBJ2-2	CASSPPGRINTGELFF	TGTGCCAGCTCACCACCTGGGAGAATAAACACCGGGGAGCTGTTTTTT
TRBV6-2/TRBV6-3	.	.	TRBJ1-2	CASSHTAWGADYGYTF	TGTGCCAGCAGCCACACCGCCTGGGGGGCGGACTATGGCTACACCTTC
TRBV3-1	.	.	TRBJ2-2	CASSQAGKSGELFF	TGTGCCAGCAGCCAAGCGGGGAAGTCCGGGGAGCTGTTTTTT
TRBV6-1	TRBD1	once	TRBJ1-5	CASSRIRDSLRAF	TGTGCCAGCAGTCGAATCCGGGACAGCCTACGTGCTTTT
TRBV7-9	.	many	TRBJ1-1	CASSLRQTVEAFF	TGTGCCAGCAGCTTACGACAGACCGTTGAAGCTTTCTTT
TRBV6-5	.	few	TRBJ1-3	CASSYSIPESRNTIYF	TGTGCCAGCAGTTACTCGATTCCAGAAAGTAGAAACACCATATATTTT
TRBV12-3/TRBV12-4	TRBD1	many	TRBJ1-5	CASSQRTGGDQPQHF	TGTGCCAGCAGCCAAAGGACAGGAGGTGATCAGCCCCAGCATTTT
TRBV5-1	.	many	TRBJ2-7	CASSLVSGASSYEQYF	TGCGCCAGCAGCTTGGTTTCGGGGGCTAGCTCCTACGAGCAGTACTTC
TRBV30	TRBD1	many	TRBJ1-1	CAWSRGQANTEAFF	TGTGCCTGGAGCCGGGGACAGGCGAACACTGAAGCTTTCTTT
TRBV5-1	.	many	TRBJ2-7	CASSLVAGPQPGEQYF	TGCGCCAGCAGCTTGGTGGCAGGGCCCCAACCGGGCGAGCAGTACTTC
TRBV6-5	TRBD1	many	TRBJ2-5	CASVGTGRETQYF	TGTGCCAGCGTTGGGACAGGGCGGGAGACCCAGTACTTC
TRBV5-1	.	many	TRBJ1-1	CASTEQGNTEAFF	TGCGCCAGCACAGAACAGGGGAACACTGAAGCTTTCTTT